The 6 T cell receptor beta chains given below trace back to one sample, sequenced in a study of cytomegalovirus exposure and HLA in healthy donors. With 60 Vbeta and 13 Jbeta primers, the PCR was carried out. The data were produced by immunoSEQ multiplex PCR, yet TCRdb's version contains in-frame clones alone and is incomplete. Among around 150,000 clones, roughly 80% were seen once, and the ten largest hold around 4%. Material for sequencing was PBMCs. Receptor source: a man between 40 and 49 years old in good health and CMV-seronegative.

V usage is TRBV2 and J usage is TRBJ2-3, with TRBD2 as a possible D gene (5 bases). The ends were cut back, 0 bases at V and 4 bases at J, with 14 bases in the middle. The CDR3 has 16 residues. Germline V gene sequence: CDR1 SNHLY, CDR2 FYNNEI. The CDR3 DNA reads as TGTGCCAGCAGTGAAGCAACTGCCCCGGAGGCAGATACGCAGTATTTT. This codes for CASSEATAPEADTQYF.

In the case of this clone: This sample also contains other DNA sequences that code for the same CDR3. The chain combines TRBV29-1 with TRBJ2-7; TRBD1 agrees at 7 bases. The CDR3 runs 14 residues. The germline V gene encodes CDR1 SQVTM and CDR2 ANQGSEA. V gave up 0 bases and J gave up 3 bases; unmatched junction bases: 5. The CDR3 here is CSVEDGDSGYEQYF. The CDR3 nucleotides read TGCAGCGTTGAAGACGGGGACAGCGGCTACGAGCAGTACTTC.

V gene TRBV30 combines with J gene TRBJ1-1, with 8 bases matching TRBD1. The CDR3 extends over 14 amino acids. With V trimmed by 4 bases and J by 4 bases, 8 bases remained unmatched. The germline gives CDR1 GTSNPN, CDR2 SVGIG (reference sequence). In DNA form, the CDR3 reads TGTGCCTGGATCCGACAGGGGAAGAGCACTGAAGCTTTCTTT. Its protein product is CAWIRQGKSTEAFF.

This clone was counted ten times or more. V and J are TRBV10-1 and TRBJ1-4, with D possibly being TRBD1 (6 bases). The CDR3 covers 19 residues. Germline lookup yields CDR1 WNHNN and CDR2 SYGVQD (reference sequence). The ends were cut back, 2 bases at V and 3 bases at J, with 22 bases in the middle. CDR3 sequence reads: CASSEGRGLSKLANEKLFF. The CDR3 DNA sequence: TGCGCCAGCAGTGAGGGGCGGGGGCTATCTAAGTTAGCTAATGAAAAACTGTTTTTT.

This clone was counted a single time. The chain couples TRBV30 to TRBJ1-2; D not resolved. V was cut by 0 bases and J by 0 bases, with 5 bases left in between. Germline V gene lookup returns CDR1 GTSNPN and CDR2 SVGIG (reference sequence). The CDR3 has 13 residues. CDR3 coding DNA: TGTGCCTGGAGTGTGGGAGCTAACTATGGCTACACCTTC. It is translated as CAWSVGANYGYTF.

This sequence joins TRBV7-9 and TRBJ2-2, with 10 bases that match TRBD1. Germline V gene lookup returns CDR1 SEHNR and CDR2 FQNEAQ (reference sequence). Trimming removed 7 bases from V and 4 bases from J; junction bases left unmatched: 9. There are 16 residues in the CDR3. The CDR3 DNA is TGTGCCAGCATCCCCCTTGACAGGGGGCTCACCGGGGAGCTGTTTTTT. It translates to CASIPLDRGLTGELFF.